This T cell receptor beta chain originates from a study of beta chain features in type 1 diabetes. Overall study findings and caveats: TCRB CDR3s were moderately but significantly shorter in Type 1 diabetes patients in all four CD4+ subsets.

The table lists this clone with many counts. Its antigen is not known. Every isolated RNA sample was fully reverse transcribed, so sequencing captured expressed TCRB transcripts. Assay: immunoSEQ multiplex PCR; the TCRdb copy retains only in-frame clones and omits some. The sample holds 400,000 to 550,000 clones; about an eighth are singletons and the top ten take approximately 0.045%. The J segment lost 5 bases and the V segment lost 6 bases, leaving 4 bases of the junction unmatched. The CDR3 has 13 amino acids. Germline-derived CDR1 and CDR2 are SNHLY and FYNNEI. This chain links TRBV2 with TRBJ2-1, with 7 bases matching TRBD1. This TCR came from a woman aged 18 to 35 in good health. The sample comprised naive CD4+ T cells from blood. This chain's CDR3 is CASRTTGDNEQFF. The CDR3 DNA sequence: TGTGCCAGCAGAACAACAGGGGACAATGAGCAGTTCTTC. The variable domain in full, completed from reference TRBV2 and TRBJ2-1, reads EPEVTQTPSHQVTQMGQEVILRCVPISNHLYFYWYRQILGQKVEFLVSFYNNEISEKSEIFDDQFSVERPDGSNFTLKIRSTKLEDSAMYFCASRTTGDNEQFFGPGTRLTVL.